These 31 T cell receptor beta chains were all obtained from the same sample, sequenced in a study of PD-L1 blockade in urothelial cancer. Profiled with immunoSEQ multiplex PCR; TCRdb holds only in-frame clones, not every one. The sample consists of roughly 74,000 clones, roughly 87% of them appearing once. The sequences come from PBMCs, collected around atezolizumab (anti-PD-L1) treatment. The receptors were sampled from a woman between 65 and 79 years old with urothelial cancer.

The gene calls are TRBV5-4 and TRBJ2-3; 10 positions match TRBD2. CDR3 length equals 16 residues. V gave up 0 bases and J gave up 3 bases; unmatched junction bases: 4. Germline CDR1 is SGHNT and CDR2 is YYREEE (reference sequence). The CDR3 coding sequence is TGTGCCAGCAGCTTGGTGCTAGCGGGAGTGACAGATACGCAGTATTTT. This encodes CASSLVLAGVTDTQYF.

The chain recombines TRBV15 with TRBJ2-7; 9 nucleotides line up with TRBD1. The CDR3 runs 13 residues. The germline CDR1 and CDR2 sequences are LNHNV and YYDKDF (reference sequence). The ends lost 7 bases at V and 6 bases at J; junction bases unmatched: 7. DNA of the CDR3: TGTGCCACCACCGGGACAGGGCGCGTCGAGCAGTACTTC. Protein product: CATTGTGRVEQYF.

The chain carries TRBV15 and TRBJ2-7; tentatively, D is TRBD1 (6 bases). The CDR3 contains 15 residues. CDR1 and CDR2 (germline): LNHNV, YYDKDF (reference sequence). The V end was cut by 2 bases, the J end by 9 bases, with 20 bases between. CDR3 DNA: TGTGCCACCAGCAGATCCGGGACACCGGGGTGGGGGCAGTACTTC. This codes for CATSRSGTPGWGQYF.

This clone was observed a few times. This chain connects TRBV28 to TRBJ2-2; unclear D gene. Trimming took 3 bases from V and 2 from J, leaving 7 bases between them. The CDR3 is 14 amino acids. Germline loops: CDR1 MDHEN, CDR2 SYDVKM. The CDR3: CASSFPSNTGELFF. DNA of the CDR3: TGTGCCAGCAGTTTCCCCTCTAACACCGGGGAGCTGTTTTTT.

The chain uses TRBV10-3 and TRBJ2-1; tentative D call: TRBD2 (5 bases). CDR3 length: 12 amino acids. Trimming removed 8 bases at V and 4 bases at J, with 9 bases between. The germline gives CDR1 ENHRY, CDR2 SYGVKD. The CDR3 spells CAIHSGYNEQFF. CDR3 in DNA: TGTGCCATCCACAGCGGTTACAATGAGCAGTTCTTC.

This clone appeared once. The chain recombines TRBV27 with TRBJ2-7; D is unresolved. V shed 2 bases and J shed 3 bases, with 8 bases lying between them. CDR1 and CDR2 from the germline V gene are MNHEY and SMNVEV (reference sequence). This CDR3 spans 13 amino acids. CDR3 DNA sequence: TGTGCCAGCAGTTTAGGGTCGGGCTACGAGCAGTACTTC. Protein: CASSLGSGYEQYF.

The chain has TRBV10-3 and TRBJ2-7, with 10 bases lining up with TRBD2. V lost 8 bases, J lost 0 bases, and 10 bases stayed unmatched. CDR1 ENHRY and CDR2 SYGVKD come from the germline V gene. The CDR3 has 16 residues. The CDR3 here is CAIGGLAMGRSYEQYF. The DNA for the CDR3 is TGTGCCATCGGGGGACTAGCGATGGGTCGCTCCTACGAGCAGTACTTC.

The gene calls are TRBV5-6 and TRBJ1-5; maybe TRBD1 (5 bases). The germline gives CDR1 SGHDT, CDR2 YYEEEE. Trimming stripped 2 bases from V and 5 bases from J, with 14 bases between. The CDR3 contains 15 residues. This CDR3 is CASSLQTGSHQPQHF. In DNA form, the CDR3 reads TGTGCCAGCAGCTTACAAACAGGCTCCCATCAGCCCCAGCATTTT.

At least ten counts were recorded for this clone. The chain recombines TRBV7-2 with TRBJ2-5, with a tentative D call TRBD2 (6 bases). CDR3 length: 16 residues. Germline values: CDR1 SGHTA, CDR2 FQGNSA. V lost 2 bases to trimming and J lost 7 bases, with 20 bases between them. CDR3 protein: CASSLSPWGVLATQYF. For the CDR3, the DNA is TGTGCCAGCAGCTTAAGCCCTTGGGGGGTCCTGGCGACCCAGTACTTC. The full variable domain, completed using reference TRBV7-2 and TRBJ2-5, is GAGVSQSPSNKVTEKGKDVELRCDPISGHTALYWYRQSLGQGLEFLIYFQGNSAPDKSGLPSDRFSAERTGGSVSTLTIQRTQQEDSAVYLCASSLSPWGVLATQYFGPGTRLLVL.

This sequence joins TRBV2 and TRBJ2-5; D possibly corresponds to TRBD1 (6 bases). The V end was cut by 7 bases, the J end by 0 bases, with 18 bases between. The CDR3 runs 16 residues. CDR1 is SNHLY and CDR2 is FYNNEI in the germline V gene. CDR3 DNA sequence: TGTGCCAGCATTCAGGGGTCTATTTATTACCAAGAGACCCAGTACTTC. Amino acid sequence: CASIQGSIYYQETQYF. The full variable domain, rest sourced from reference TRBV2 and TRBJ2-5, is EPEVTQTPSHQVTQMGQEVILRCVPISNHLYFYWYRQILGQKVEFLVSFYNNEISEKSEIFDDQFSVERPDGSNFTLKIRSTKLEDSAMYFCASIQGSIYYQETQYFGPGTRLLVL.

The chain combines TRBV30 with TRBJ2-7; 7 bases line up with TRBD1. Germline trimming cut 1 base from V and 12 bases from J; bases unmatched to any gene: 15. Germline V gene sequence: CDR1 GTSNPN, CDR2 SVGIG (reference sequence). The CDR3 has 14 residues. CDR3 in amino acids: CAWSGGPGQWSRYF. CDR3 in DNA: TGTGCCTGGAGTGGAGGACCGGGACAGTGGAGTCGGTACTTC.

The chain has TRBV29-1 and TRBJ2-7; D possibly corresponds to TRBD1 (6 bases). V lost 0 bases and J lost 11, with 17 bases in between. The CDR3 is 13 residues long. Germline lookup yields CDR1 SQVTM and CDR2 ANQGSEA. The CDR3 sequence is CSVEDIATGKEYF. The DNA for the CDR3 is TGCAGCGTTGAAGATATCGCAACAGGGAAGGAGTACTTC.

The J gene is TRBJ1-2, the V gene TRBV7-2; tentatively, D is TRBD1 (5 bases). The CDR3 is made up of 14 amino acids. CDR1 and CDR2 from the germline V gene are SGHTA and FQGNSA. Trimming shortened V by 0 bases and J by 5 bases, and 10 bases separated the two germline ends. The CDR3 DNA reads TGTGCCAGCAGCTTAGCAATTCCAGGGTATGGCTACACCTTC. It encodes CASSLAIPGYGYTF.

This chain uses TRBV5-3 with TRBJ1-2; 9 nucleotides align to TRBD1. TRBV5-3 is annotated as an ORF whose role is uncertain. The CDR3 runs 15 residues. J was trimmed by 4 bases and V by 2 bases; bases with no gene match: 6. Here the CDR3 DNA reads TGTGCCAGAAGCTTAACAGGGGGCTGCGGCTATGGCTACACCTTC. Amino acid sequence: CARSLTGGCGYGYTF.

This clone was counted once. This sequence joins TRBV10-2 and TRBJ1-4, with no clear D. The CDR3 consists of 14 residues. CDR1 is WSHSY, CDR2 SAAADI, per germline. With 6 bases removed from V and 6 bases from J, the gap between germline ends came to 14 bases. CDR3 region: CASRVGVEDEKLFF. The CDR3 DNA reads TGCGCCAGCAGGGTAGGAGTAGAAGATGAAAAACTGTTTTTT.

The chain uses TRBV4-1 and TRBJ1-1; D unresolved. CDR1 is MGHRA, CDR2 YSYEKL, per germline. The germline V and J ends were trimmed by 4 bases and 0 bases, with 12 bases remaining between them. There are 15 residues in the CDR3. The CDR3 nucleotides are TGCGCCAGCAGCCGCCAAGAGGGTATGAACACTGAAGCTTTCTTT. This sequence encodes CASSRQEGMNTEAFF.

This clone has just one count. The chain recombines TRBV4-1 with TRBJ2-1, with 7 bases identical to TRBD2. This CDR3 region has 14 residues. Germline assignment: CDR1 MGHRA and CDR2 YSYEKL. The trim removed 4 bases at V and 9 bases at J, leaving 9 bases unmatched. CDR3 region: CASSRSAGRFEQFF. The CDR3 DNA follows: TGCGCCAGCAGCCGTTCAGCGGGACGGTTTGAGCAGTTCTTC.

V usage is TRBV5-1 and J usage is TRBJ2-2, with 9 bases identical to TRBD1. CDR1 and CDR2 from the germline V gene are SGHRS and YFSETQ. The CDR3 runs 16 residues. J lost 3 bases, V lost 4 bases, and 7 bases had no gene match. The CDR3 sequence is CASSIGQGIDTGELFF. The CDR3 coding sequence is TGCGCCAGCAGCATAGGACAGGGGATTGACACCGGGGAGCTGTTTTTT.

The CDR3 DNA reads as TGTGCCAGCAGTTACTCCCCGGGACTGTACTACGAGCAGTACTTC. Its translation: CASSYSPGLYYEQYF. This chain joins TRBV6-6 and TRBJ2-7; possibly TRBD2 for D (6 bases). V lost 0 bases to trimming and J lost 3 bases, with 12 bases between them. This CDR3 has 15 residues. Germline V gene sequence: CDR1 MNHNY, CDR2 SVGAGI (reference sequence).

This chain connects TRBV6-6 to TRBJ1-3, with D uncertain. The CDR3 is 16 amino acids. The germline gives CDR1 MNHNY, CDR2 SVGAGI (reference sequence). Trimming stripped 8 bases from V and 0 bases from J, with 17 bases between. CDR3 in DNA: TGTGCCAGCGGCCGGGCGGGCAGTTACTCTGGAAACACCATATATTTT. It codes for CASGRAGSYSGNTIYF.

This chain links TRBV13 with TRBJ2-3; the D gene is possibly TRBD1 (6 bases). Between the trimmed V and J ends, which lost 1 base and 5 bases, there was a span of 19 bases. The CDR3 has 17 amino acids. Germline CDR1 PRHDT, CDR2 FYEKMQ (reference sequence). CDR3 coding DNA: TGTGCCAGCAGCTTAGTGTCTGGGGGCCTATCGGGAGATACGCAGTATTTT. Protein: CASSLVSGGLSGDTQYF.

This chain uses TRBV6-5 with TRBJ2-2, with 11 bases fitting TRBD2. The germline V gene has CDR1 MNHEY and CDR2 SVGAGI. V shed 3 bases, J shed 3 bases, and the junction held 3 bases outside the gene matches. This CDR3 region has 16 residues. The CDR3 protein is CASSYSGGAYTGELFF. CDR3 DNA sequence: TGTGCCAGCAGTTATAGCGGGGGGGCTTACACCGGGGAGCTGTTTTTT.

The table lists this clone with a few counts. The genes are TRBV9 and TRBJ1-5; possibly TRBD1 for D (5 bases). Germline lookup yields CDR1 SGDLS and CDR2 YYNGEE. V was shortened by 0 bases and J by 4 bases, with 8 bases between the two germline ends. CDR3 length equals 14 residues. CDR3 amino acids: CASSVGAGNQPQHF. CDR3 in DNA: TGTGCCAGCAGCGTAGGGGCAGGGAATCAGCCCCAGCATTTT.

The V and J genes are TRBV5-1 and TRBJ1-6, with a weak D call TRBD1 (5 bases). This CDR3 is 15 amino acids long. With 3 bases removed from V and 10 bases from J, the gap between germline ends came to 17 bases. Germline CDR1 SGHRS, CDR2 YFSETQ. The CDR3 region is CASSSTTDRGSPLHF. CDR3 nucleotide sequence: TGCGCCAGCAGCTCCACTACCGACCGGGGGTCACCCCTCCACTTT.

The chain carries TRBV7-9 and TRBJ1-1, with 10 bases that match TRBD1. CDR1 and CDR2 (germline): SEHNR, FQNEAQ (reference sequence). V trimming: 5 bases; J trimming: 0 bases; junction bases outside the gene matches: 6. The CDR3 loop spans 16 amino acids. The CDR3 loop is CASSPRDRGLNTEAFF. CDR3 nucleotides: TGTGCCAGCAGCCCCCGGGACAGGGGACTGAACACTGAAGCTTTCTTT. The full variable domain, its missing parts supplied by reference TRBV7-9 and TRBJ1-1, is DTGVSQNPRHKITKRGQNVTFRCDPISEHNRLYWYRQTLGQGPEFLTYFQNEAQLEKSRLLSDRFSAERPKGSFSTLEIQRTEQGDSAMYLCASSPRDRGLNTEAFFGQGTRLTVV.

This clone was observed a handful of times. This rearrangement joins TRBV10-1 to TRBJ1-5, with TRBD1 matching over 7 bases. The germline gives CDR1 WNHNN, CDR2 SYGVQD (reference sequence). There are 13 residues in the CDR3. Losses at the gene ends were 4 bases for V and 4 bases for J; bases not matched to a gene: 1. DNA of the CDR3: TGCGCCAGCAGTGGACAGGGTAATCAGCCCCAGCATTTT. Amino acids: CASSGQGNQPQHF.

This clone is a singleton in its sample. The J gene is TRBJ1-2, the V gene TRBV27; D may be TRBD1 (6 bases). CDR3 length equals 13 residues. Trimming shortened V by 6 bases and J by 6 bases, and 14 bases separated the two germline ends. Germline V gives CDR1 MNHEY, CDR2 SMNVEV (reference sequence). The CDR3 region has the DNA TGTGCCAGCAGCCTAACAGGGTTGAATGGCTACACCTTC. As protein: CASSLTGLNGYTF.

The chain recombines TRBV5-4 with TRBJ2-3; 10 bases are a match to TRBD2. After removal of 2 bases from V and 4 bases from J, the junction contained 4 bases not matched to a gene. There are 15 residues in the CDR3. Germline V lookup: CDR1 SGHNT, CDR2 YYREEE (reference sequence). This CDR3 is CASSLSGGGSDTQYF. The CDR3 coding sequence is TGTGCCAGCAGCTTAAGCGGGGGGGGGTCAGATACGCAGTATTTT. Drawing the rest from reference TRBV5-4 and TRBJ2-3, the complete variable domain is ETGVTQSPTHLIKTRGQQVTLRCSSQSGHNTVSWYQQALGQGPQFIFQYYREEENGRGNFPPRFSGLQFPNYSSELNVNALELDDSALYLCASSLSGGGSDTQYFGPGTRLTVL.

This clone was seen at least ten times. This chain links TRBV10-2 with TRBJ2-7; 9 positions match TRBD1. This CDR3 is 15 amino acids long. The ends lost 6 bases at V and 4 bases at J; junction bases unmatched: 10. Per the germline V gene, CDR1 is WSHSY and CDR2 is SAAADI. The CDR3 protein is CASSDAGTGLYEQYF. CDR3 in DNA: TGCGCCAGCAGCGATGCCGGGACAGGGTTGTACGAGCAGTACTTC.

The rearrangement links TRBV10-3 to TRBJ2-1; TRBD1 might be the D (6 bases). The CDR3 totals 13 residues. Germline CDR1 ENHRY, CDR2 SYGVKD. Deletions cut 7 bases from V and 3 bases from J, with 10 bases between. The CDR3 reads CAITRTDYNEQFF. The CDR3 nucleotides are TGTGCCATCACCCGGACAGACTACAATGAGCAGTTCTTC.

The genes are TRBV11-2 and TRBJ1-4, with D tentatively TRBD1 (5 bases). This CDR3 is built from 18 residues. V lost 0 bases and J 2 bases, leaving 16 bases between the germline ends. Germline loops: CDR1 SGHAT, CDR2 FQNNGV. CDR3 region: CASSLDQTQGWTNEKLFF. CDR3 DNA: TGTGCCAGCAGCTTAGATCAGACGCAGGGATGGACTAATGAAAAACTGTTTTTT.